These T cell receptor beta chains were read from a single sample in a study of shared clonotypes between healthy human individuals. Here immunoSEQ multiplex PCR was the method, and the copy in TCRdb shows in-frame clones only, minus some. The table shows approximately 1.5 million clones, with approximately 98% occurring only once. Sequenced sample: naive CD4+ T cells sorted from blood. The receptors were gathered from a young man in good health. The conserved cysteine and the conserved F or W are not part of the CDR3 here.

cdr3_aa: ASSPKQGGRAGELF
v_call: TRBV5-1

cdr3_aa: ASSQEWVRSEQF
v_call: TRBV14

cdr3_aa: SARVGDGYT
v_call: TRBV20-1

cdr3_aa: ASSPQVMTGDEQY
v_call: TRBV7-2

cdr3_aa: ASSLVGRYEQY
v_call: TRBV11-1

cdr3_aa: ASRPGLAANTGELF
v_call: TRBV5-4

cdr3_aa: ASRVVNTAGELF
v_call: TRBV5-1

cdr3_aa: ASSLVGSGRYNEQF
v_call: TRBV5-1

cdr3_aa: ASSGGEQY
v_call: TRBV6-6

cdr3_aa: ASSRDRATDTQY
v_call: TRBV6-5

cdr3_aa: ASSSNSEQY
v_call: TRBV7-9

cdr3_aa: ASSGLNEKLF
v_call: TRBV6-5

cdr3_aa: ASSDNTGNQPQH
v_call: TRBV6-1

cdr3_aa: ASSLDGRTGELF
v_call: TRBV7-2

cdr3_aa: ASSTTHGRNNEQF
v_call: TRBV19

cdr3_aa: VQVKGPGGSYNEQF
v_call: TRBV30

cdr3_aa: ASSLAGGSSGNTIY
v_call: TRBV5-1

cdr3_aa: ASSLDWGRGNTEAF
v_call: TRBV5-1

cdr3_aa: ASSQIPAGGSFNEQF
v_call: TRBV4-2

cdr3_aa: ASSVVPTGTPGELF
v_call: TRBV9

cdr3_aa: ASSLESGSNSYEQY
v_call: TRBV5-4

cdr3_aa: ASRAVAGGETQY
v_call: TRBV6-1